This TCR beta chain derives from a study of blood T cells in healthy people across ages. The CDR3 sequence is 14 residues long. The V gene end was trimmed by 5 bases and the J gene end by 4 bases; junction bases not matched to a gene: 6. In the case of this clonotype: Its target is not known.

General observations from the study: Whereas aged donors had fewer naive CD4+ cells, long-lived donors had more of them and higher diversity. PBMC samples, being unsorted, prevented any conclusive comparison of naive and antigen-experienced cells.

Combining a sample-barcoded 5' primer with a J-beta primer mix, a second PCR ran for roughly 7 to 12 cycles. TCRdb reprocessed the 5' RACE reads with MiXCR, giving one entry per CDR3 protein. Here the sample spans roughly 1.9 million distinct CDR3 sequences, 39% being singletons. Healthy Caucasians from Russia aged about 6 to 100 served as donors. Each donor's blood draw was approximately 10 milliliters of peripheral blood. This TCR derives from a human donor in good health. The J gene is TRBJ2-7, the V gene TRBV12-3 or TRBV12-4; 9 nucleotides align to TRBD1. Sequencing was performed on blood. CDR3 residues: CASSPQGAPYEQYF. DNA of the CDR3: TGTGCCAGCAGTCCACAGGGGGCTCCGTACGAGCAGTACTTC.